Listed below are T cell receptor beta chains from one sample, sequenced in a study of shared clonotypes between healthy human individuals. Profiled with immunoSEQ multiplex PCR; TCRdb holds only in-frame clones, not every one. This sample has around 600,000 clones, with 90% to 95% found just once. The source material was naive CD8+ T cells sorted from blood. All receptors come from a woman aged 30 to 39 in good health. CDR3s include the opening cysteine and the closing phenylalanine or tryptophan. Fields, in order: V gene, clone size, D gene, J gene, CDR3 protein, CDR3 DNA. A D gene is named only where the DNA matches it firmly. The size field is filled for only some rows; it gives once, few, many or a size class.

TRBV10-2	once	NA	TRBJ2-4	CARGIQGLAKNIQYF	TGCGCCAGGGGAATACAGGGATTAGCCAAAAACATTCAGTACTTC
TRBV2	NA	NA	TRBJ2-7	CASVPLATYEQYF	TGTGCCAGTGTCCCTCTAGCGACCTACGAGCAGTACTTC
TRBV27	NA	NA	TRBJ2-7	CASSLYPGYEQYF	TGTGCCAGCAGTTTATATCCCGGTTACGAGCAGTACTTC
TRBV27	NA	TRBD2	TRBJ2-7	CASGAAGGSYEQYF	TGTGCCAGCGGGGCAGCGGGAGGATCCTACGAGCAGTACTTC
TRBV29-1	NA	NA	TRBJ2-4	CSVTDPDKNIQYF	TGCAGCGTCACAGATCCGGACAAAAACATTCAGTACTTC
TRBV29-1	NA	NA	TRBJ2-1	CSVIFLLAYNEQFF	TGCAGCGTTATCTTCCTTCTAGCCTACAATGAGCAGTTCTTC
TRBV6-1	NA	NA	TRBJ2-7	CASTASGAGPYEQYF	TGTGCCAGCACCGCCTCTGGGGCGGGACCATACGAGCAGTACTTC
TRBV28	NA	NA	TRBJ2-3	CASSLGIMDTQYF	TGTGCCAGCAGTTTGGGAATAATGGATACGCAGTATTTT
TRBV28	NA	NA	TRBJ2-1	CASSQDYNEQFF	TGTGCCAGCAGCCAGGACTACAATGAGCAGTTCTTC
TRBV13	NA	TRBD2	TRBJ2-1	CASSWGASGPYNEQFF	TGTGCCAGCAGCTGGGGGGCTAGCGGGCCGTACAATGAGCAGTTCTTC
TRBV6-5	NA	NA	TRBJ1-4	CASSFIPREKLFF	TGTGCCAGCAGTTTTATACCTCGGGAAAAACTGTTTTTT
TRBV5-8	NA	NA	TRBJ2-7	CASRPGDGPPYEQYF	TGTGCCAGCAGGCCAGGGGACGGTCCTCCCTACGAGCAGTACTTC
TRBV5-4	NA	NA	TRBJ1-1	CASSWTEGTTEAFF	TGTGCCAGCAGCTGGACAGAAGGCACCACTGAAGCTTTCTTT
TRBV30	NA	NA	TRBJ1-1	CAWSAVGTTIIF	TGTGCCTGGAGTGCAGTTGGGACCACCATCATCTTT
TRBV13	NA	NA	TRBJ2-2	CASSSPDRELFF	TGTGCCAGCAGCTCCCCAGACCGGGAGCTGTTTTTT
TRBV7-8	NA	TRBD1	TRBJ1-6	CASSSGTGQNSPLHF	TGTGCCAGCAGCTCGGGGACAGGGCAGAATTCACCCCTCCACTTT
TRBV15	NA	NA	TRBJ1-1	CATSRTGTLNTEAFF	TGTGCCACCAGCAGGACCGGGACTCTGAACACTGAAGCTTTCTTT
TRBV4-2	NA	TRBD1	TRBJ1-6	CASSQEDRALHF	TGTGCCAGCAGCCAAGAAGACAGGGCGCTCCACTTT
TRBV4-1	NA	TRBD2	TRBJ2-3	CASSQDPSGPTDTQYF	TGCGCCAGCAGCCAAGACCCTAGCGGCCCCACAGATACGCAGTATTTT
TRBV7-9	few	NA	TRBJ2-7	CASSSPDGSIYEQYF	TGTGCCAGCAGCTCACCGGACGGCTCAATCTACGAGCAGTACTTC
TRBV19	NA	NA	TRBJ2-3	CASTSRDWEFTDTQYF	TGTGCCAGTACTTCACGGGACTGGGAGTTCACAGATACGCAGTATTTT
TRBV28	few	NA	TRBJ1-5	CASSFSSNQPQHF	TGTGCCAGCAGTTTTAGCAGCAATCAGCCCCAGCATTTT
TRBV11-2	NA	TRBD1	TRBJ1-1	CASSLVGGRNTEAFF	TGTGCCAGCAGCTTAGTAGGGGGCAGGAACACTGAAGCTTTCTTT
TRBV7-9	NA	NA	TRBJ2-3	CASSLEGVRLTDTQYF	TGTGCCAGCAGCTTAGAAGGTGTCCGGTTGACAGATACGCAGTATTTT
TRBV7-9	NA	NA	TRBJ1-2	CASSLPTPDQWGGYTF	TGTGCCAGCAGCTTACCCACCCCGGATCAGTGGGGTGGCTACACCTTC
TRBV11-2	NA	NA	TRBJ2-7	CASSLDHSSDYEQYF	TGTGCCAGCAGCTTAGATCATTCCTCTGACTACGAGCAGTACTTC
TRBV28	NA	NA	TRBJ2-2	CASQTGVGGELFF	TGTGCCAGCCAGACCGGGGTAGGAGGGGAGCTGTTTTTT
TRBV4-1	NA	NA	TRBJ2-7	CASSQVLGKHEQYF	TGCGCCAGCAGCCAAGTTTTAGGGAAGCACGAGCAGTACTTC
TRBV9	NA	NA	TRBJ2-3	CASSVVQVSSSTDTQYF	TGTGCCAGCAGCGTAGTGCAGGTCTCTTCTAGCACAGATACGCAGTATTTT
TRBV15	NA	NA	TRBJ2-2	CATSRVIDSRPGELFF	TGTGCCACCAGCAGAGTAATCGATAGCAGGCCCGGGGAGCTGTTTTTT
TRBV7-8	NA	NA	TRBJ2-1	CASSLGELLSYNEQFF	TGTGCCAGCAGCTTAGGGGAGCTCCTCTCCTACAATGAGCAGTTCTTC
TRBV27	NA	NA	TRBJ2-7	CASRPKGSPYEQYF	TGTGCCAGCAGACCCAAGGGGTCCCCCTACGAGCAGTACTTC
TRBV6-5	once	TRBD1	TRBJ2-7	CASSYSAGTGVHEQYF	TGTGCCAGCAGTTACTCAGCCGGGACAGGGGTCCACGAGCAGTACTTC
TRBV27	NA	NA	TRBJ2-7	CASSLARGGEQYF	TGTGCCAGCAGTTTAGCCAGGGGCGGCGAGCAGTACTTC
TRBV29-1	NA	NA	TRBJ2-3	CSVDTGYLDTQYF	TGCAGCGTGGATACAGGGTACCTAGATACGCAGTATTTT
TRBV2	NA	NA	TRBJ2-3	CASCIRRDTQYF	TGTGCCAGCTGCATAAGGCGAGATACGCAGTATTTT
TRBV9	NA	NA	TRBJ2-7	CASSVGLADTYEQYF	TGTGCCAGCAGCGTAGGTCTAGCTGATACCTACGAGCAGTACTTC
TRBV14	NA	NA	TRBJ2-5	CASSQVFWEQYF	TGTGCCAGCAGCCAAGTTTTCTGGGAGCAGTACTTC
TRBV27	NA	TRBD1	TRBJ2-5	CASSGDRLETQYF	TGTGCCAGCAGTGGGGACAGACTCGAGACCCAGTACTTC
TRBV28	NA	NA	TRBJ2-3	CASNRGTDTQYF	TGTGCCAGCAATCGGGGGACAGATACGCAGTATTTT
TRBV27	NA	TRBD2	TRBJ2-1	CASSLGAGTSGGREQFF	TGTGCCAGCAGTTTGGGGGCTGGGACTAGCGGGGGACGTGAGCAGTTCTTC
TRBV29-1	NA	TRBD2	TRBJ2-1	CSVVYGRMYEQFF	TGCAGCGTTGTTTACGGGAGGATGTATGAGCAGTTCTTC
TRBV15	NA	NA	TRBJ1-1	CATSITGVEAFF	TGTGCCACCAGCATTACCGGGGTTGAAGCTTTCTTT
TRBV4-1	NA	NA	TRBJ1-2	CASSHIGARDYGYTF	TGCGCCAGCAGCCATATCGGGGCCAGGGACTATGGCTACACCTTC
TRBV19	NA	TRBD2	TRBJ2-7	CASSRGLAPDEQYF	TGTGCCAGTAGTAGGGGACTAGCCCCGGACGAGCAGTACTTC
TRBV28	NA	NA	TRBJ2-7	CASSFPGPSYEQYF	TGTGCCAGCAGTTTTCCTGGGCCCTCCTACGAGCAGTACTTC
TRBV19	once	TRBD2	TRBJ2-2	CASSIRSGTNTGELFF	TGTGCCAGTAGTATAAGAAGCGGGACGAACACCGGGGAGCTGTTTTTT
TRBV28	NA	TRBD2	TRBJ2-7	CASEWTSGDYEQYF	TGTGCCAGCGAGTGGACTAGCGGGGACTACGAGCAGTACTTC
TRBV19	NA	NA	TRBJ1-5	CASREGEGNQPQHF	TGTGCCAGTAGGGAGGGGGAGGGCAATCAGCCCCAGCATTTT